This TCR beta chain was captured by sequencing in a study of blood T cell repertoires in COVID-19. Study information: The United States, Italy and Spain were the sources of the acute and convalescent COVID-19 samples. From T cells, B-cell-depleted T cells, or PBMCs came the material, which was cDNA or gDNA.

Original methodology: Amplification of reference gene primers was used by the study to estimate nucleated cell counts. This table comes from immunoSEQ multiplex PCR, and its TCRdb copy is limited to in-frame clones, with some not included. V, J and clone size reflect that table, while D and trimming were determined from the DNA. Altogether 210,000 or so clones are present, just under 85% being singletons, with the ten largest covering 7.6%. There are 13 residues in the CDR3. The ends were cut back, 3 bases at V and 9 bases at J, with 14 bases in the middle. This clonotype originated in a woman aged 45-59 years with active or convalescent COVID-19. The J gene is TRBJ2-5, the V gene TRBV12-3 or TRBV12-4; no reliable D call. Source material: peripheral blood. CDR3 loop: CASSFAPNQAQYF. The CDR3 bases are TGTGCCAGCAGTTTTGCTCCAAATCAGGCCCAGTACTTC.